The 3 T cell receptor beta chains in this list originate from one sample, sequenced in a study of blood T cells in healthy people across ages. A second PCR, run for roughly 7 to 11 cycles, used a sample-barcoded 5' primer plus a J-beta primer mix. TCRdb reprocessed the 5' RACE reads via MiXCR and lists one record per CDR3 protein. The sample contains a few hundred thousand distinct CDR3 sequences, about 55% of which appear only once. Sequencing was performed on blood. Receptors originate from a man aged 55 to 69 in good health.

The V gene is TRBV25-1, the J gene TRBJ1-5, with D unclear. The CDR3 totals 11 residues. V lost 3 bases, J lost 9 bases, and 6 bases lay in between. Germline CDR1 is MGHDK and CDR2 is SYGVNS. The CDR3 DNA is TGTGCCAGCAGTGATGTTGGGCCCCAGCATTTT. As protein: CASSDVGPQHF.

The CDR3 DNA follows: TGCAGCGCCGTAGGGGGCCCAATCAACTATGGCTACACCTTC. Its translation is CSAVGGPINYGYTF. The genes are TRBV29-1 and TRBJ1-2; 7 bases are a match to TRBD1. Trimming removed 7 bases from V and 2 bases from J; junction bases left unmatched: 10. Looked up from germline, CDR1 is SQVTM and CDR2 is ANQGSEA. The CDR3 length is 14 residues.

V is TRBV7-9 and J is TRBJ1-1, with TRBD1 identical over 8 bases. The CDR3 is 14 residues long. Germline V gene lookup returns CDR1 SEHNR and CDR2 FQNEAQ (reference sequence). J was trimmed by 4 bases and V by 3 bases; bases with no gene match: 4. In DNA, the CDR3 is TGTGCCAGCAGCTTCCAGGGGGCTGGCACTGAAGCTTTCTTT. This gives the protein CASSFQGAGTEAFF.